This T cell receptor beta chain originates from a study of a mutant IDH1 vaccine in newly diagnosed glioma. Sequenced by immunoSEQ multiplex PCR; TCRdb stores in-frame clones only, minus some. The data show just over 60,000 clones, around 83% seen once. On this clone itself: Antigen: not known.

This CDR3 is 13 amino acids long. V dropped 0 bases and J dropped 1 base, with 3 bases sitting between them. Germline V CDR1 and CDR2: MNHEY, SVGAGI. Specified time point: week 47, end of study. Alongside topical imiquimod, each dose of vaccine comprised 300 ug of mutant IDH1 20-mer peptide. The patients received vaccinations eight times, in weeks 1, 3, 5, 7, 11, 15, 19 and 23. New IDH1-mutant, ATRX-lost WHO grade 3 or 4 astrocytomas occurred in donors. This sequence originates from a man aged 25-40 years with glioma. The chain recombines TRBV6-5 with TRBJ1-1; D is unresolved. The material was PBMCs, obtained from a glioma patient whose treatment included an IDH1 peptide vaccine. The CDR3 DNA reads as TGTGCCAGCAGTTACTCGTGGAACACTGAAGCTTTCTTT. Translated, it gives CASSYSWNTEAFF.